The rows below give T cell receptor beta chains drawn from one sample of a study of blood T cell repertoires in COVID-19. The table came from immunoSEQ multiplex PCR; TCRdb's copy has only in-frame clones and leaves some out. Found here are over 200,000 clones, 85% to 90% of them singletons; the top ten hold over 3%. Sequenced: PBMCs or T cells enriched from blood (not recorded which). These receptors were taken from a woman aged 50 to 65 in a cohort exposed to, infected with or recovered from COVID-19 (not recorded which). CDR3s include the opening cysteine and the closing phenylalanine or tryptophan. A D gene is named only where the DNA matches it firmly. Rows may omit the clone size; those that give it use once, few, many or a size class.

clone_size,d_call,j_call,v_call,cdr3_aa,cdr3_nt
few,TRBD1,TRBJ1-2,TRBV27,CASSSLQGAYGYTF,TGTGCCAGCAGTTCACTACAGGGGGCCTATGGCTACACCTTC
.,TRBD2,TRBJ2-7,TRBV6-2/TRBV6-3,CASSWPAGAPYF,TGTGCCAGCAGCTGGCCAGCGGGGGCGCCCTACTTC
.,.,TRBJ2-7,TRBV6-5,CASSYSGAYEQYF,TGTGCCAGCAGTTACTCAGGGGCCTACGAGCAGTACTTC
.,TRBD1,TRBJ1-3,TRBV5-1,CASSLGDSHSGNTIYF,TGCGCCAGCAGCTTGGGGGACAGTCACTCTGGAAACACCATATATTTT
.,TRBD1,TRBJ2-5,TRBV29-1,CSGRDRGSETQYF,TGCAGCGGGCGCGACAGGGGATCAGAGACCCAGTACTTC
.,.,TRBJ2-3,TRBV5-1,CASSGGGMGTDTQYF,TGCGCCAGCAGCGGAGGGGGCATGGGCACAGATACGCAGTATTTT
.,TRBD1,TRBJ1-4,TRBV4-3,CASSHSFGLAGTEDEKLFF,TGCGCCAGCAGCCACAGCTTCGGGCTTGCCGGGACAGAGGATGAAAAACTGTTTTTT
.,TRBD1,TRBJ1-1,TRBV4-1,CASSLGRQGAPAEAFF,TGCGCCAGCAGCCTAGGACGACAGGGGGCTCCGGCTGAAGCTTTCTTT
.,TRBD1,TRBJ1-1,TRBV5-5,CASSLDRGAEAFF,TGTGCCAGCAGTTTGGACAGGGGAGCTGAAGCTTTCTTT
.,.,TRBJ2-3,TRBV12-3/TRBV12-4,CASSLTTGAQYF,TGTGCCAGCAGTTTAACCACGGGGGCGCAGTATTTT
.,TRBD2,TRBJ2-1,TRBV20-1,CSAREGRGEFF,TGCAGTGCTAGAGAAGGGCGGGGGGAGTTCTTC
.,.,TRBJ2-5,TRBV4-1,CASSQDPGGTGETQYF,TGCGCCAGCAGCCAAGATCCGGGGGGCACCGGGGAGACCCAGTACTTC
.,.,TRBJ2-1,TRBV15,CATSRQYSTPSSYNEQFF,TGTGCCACCAGCAGACAATACTCGACTCCGAGCTCCTACAATGAGCAGTTCTTC
.,TRBD1,TRBJ1-4,TRBV5-6,CASSLETGGDEKLFF,TGTGCCAGCAGCTTGGAAACAGGGGGCGATGAAAAACTGTTTTTT
once,TRBD1,TRBJ1-6,TRBV15,CATSTGAYNSPLHF,TGTGCCACCAGTACAGGGGCCTATAATTCACCCCTCCACTTT
.,.,TRBJ2-5,TRBV6-2/TRBV6-3,CASSYSLRDLQYF,TGTGCCAGCAGTTACTCGCTCCGGGACTTGCAGTACTTC
.,.,TRBJ1-2,TRBV20-1,CSASVDGVGGYTF,TGCAGTGCTAGTGTCGACGGTGTGGGCGGCTACACCTTC
.,TRBD2,TRBJ2-5,TRBV6-2/TRBV6-3,CASSSRGVQETQYF,TGTGCCAGCAGTTCCCGGGGGGTTCAAGAGACCCAGTACTTC
few,TRBD1,TRBJ2-7,TRBV7-2,CASSPRTGSFGWYF,TGTGCCAGCAGCCCCAGGACAGGGAGCTTTGGTTGGTACTTC
.,.,TRBJ2-5,TRBV4-2,CASSQTHSNQETQYF,TGTGCCAGCAGCCAAACCCACAGTAACCAAGAGACCCAGTACTTC
.,.,TRBJ1-1,TRBV5-1,CASSFEQRVNTEAFF,TGCGCCAGCAGCTTCGAACAGCGGGTGAACACTGAAGCTTTCTTT
once,TRBD2,TRBJ2-1,TRBV4-1,CASSQDPIRPLAGDPNQQFF,TGCGCCAGCAGCCAAGATCCCATTAGACCACTAGCGGGGGATCCCAATCAGCAGTTCTTC